This paragraph covers one T cell receptor beta chain sequence. Antigen unknown. Generated by immunoSEQ multiplex PCR, the TCRdb table keeps only in-frame clones and is missing some. The table shows around 150,000 clones, with around four fifths occurring only once. This entry belongs to a study of cytomegalovirus exposure and HLA in healthy donors. Study-level background: In a later analysis, it was reported that the roughly 120 validation repertoires had been produced on the same platform as the 670 or so repertoires belonging to the first cohort. General observations from the study: Cytomegalovirus-associated status was assigned to some 160 TCR beta chains. Published work reported that the classifier diagnosed cytomegalovirus status with high specificity and sensitivity. Most TCR sequences were uncommon, yet certain public TCRs appeared in many donors.

V gave up 3 bases and J gave up 8 bases, with 16 bases separating them. Germline V lookup: CDR1 SNHLY, CDR2 FYNNEI. CDR3 length equals 14 residues. This clonotype was sampled from a man aged 30 to 39 in good health and CMV-seropositive. The sequenced sample was PBMCs. J is TRBJ1-2 and V is TRBV2; D gene unclear. The CDR3 coding sequence is TGTGCCAGCAGTGACCCGGTATCGAACTGGGGCTACACCTTC. This codes for CASSDPVSNWGYTF.